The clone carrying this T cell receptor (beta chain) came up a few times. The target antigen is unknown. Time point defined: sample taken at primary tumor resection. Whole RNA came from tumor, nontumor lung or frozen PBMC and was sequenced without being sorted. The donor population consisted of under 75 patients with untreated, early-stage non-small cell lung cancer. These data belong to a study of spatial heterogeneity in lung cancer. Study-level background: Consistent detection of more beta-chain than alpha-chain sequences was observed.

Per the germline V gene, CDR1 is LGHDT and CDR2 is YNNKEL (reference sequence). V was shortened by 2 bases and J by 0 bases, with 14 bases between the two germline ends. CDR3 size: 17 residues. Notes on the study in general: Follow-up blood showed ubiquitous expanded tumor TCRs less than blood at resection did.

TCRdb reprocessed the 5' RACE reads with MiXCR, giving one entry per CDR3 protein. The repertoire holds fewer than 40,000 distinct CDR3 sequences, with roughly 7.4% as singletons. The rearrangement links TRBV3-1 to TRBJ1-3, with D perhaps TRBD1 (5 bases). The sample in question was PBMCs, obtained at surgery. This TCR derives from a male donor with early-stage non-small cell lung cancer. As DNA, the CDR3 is TGTGCCAGCAGCCAATCAATCCTCGGGGGCTCTGGAAACACCATATATTTT. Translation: CASSQSILGGSGNTIYF.